This TCR beta chain came from a study of cytomegalovirus exposure and HLA in healthy donors. Study information: From HLA-typed donors, an early data release held 70 million to 100 million unique TCRs. Regarding the study as a whole: TCR association rates varied by HLA locus in a later analysis, with DRB1 highest and HLA-C lowest. CMV antigen specificity was confirmed in vitro for three CMV-associated chains.

On this clone itself: Its antigen remains unidentified.

This CDR3 is 12 amino acids long. The V gene lost 4 bases and the J gene lost 2 bases, with 7 bases spanning the gap. In germline, CDR1 is SGHRS, CDR2 YFSETQ. With 60 Vbeta and 13 Jbeta primers, the PCR was carried out. Sequenced by immunoSEQ multiplex PCR; TCRdb stores in-frame clones only, minus some. The sample consists of roughly 190,000 clones, about 80% of them appearing once. This chain connects TRBV5-1 to TRBJ2-7; D is unclear. Sequencing was carried out using PBMCs. The clonotype was recovered from a woman aged 50 to 60 in good health and CMV-seropositive. The CDR3 protein is CASSMSAYEQYF. In DNA form, the CDR3 reads TGCGCCAGCAGCATGTCTGCCTACGAGCAGTACTTC.